This T cell receptor beta chain was sequenced for a study of T cells in Graves' hyperthyroidism and ophthalmopathy. Whole-study findings and limits: Blood shared most expanded thyroid clonotypes above 0.001.

Researchers amplified the TCR beta CDR3 regions from RNA transcripts. Initially, a first-round RT-PCR of the TCR CDR3 employed the HTBI primer set. TCRdb re-called the multiplex PCR reads with MiXCR, one entry per CDR3 protein. This repertoire shows hundreds of thousands of distinct CDR3 sequences, around 39% found once; its top ten account for 7% to 10%. This clonotype was seen more than once but under ten times. The antigen is undetermined. Uncontrolled infection, other autoimmune disease, pregnancy and lactation each barred patients from inclusion. Diagnostic decisions used clinical symptoms, serum thyroxine and TRAb, thyroid ultrasound and orbital computed tomography. This clonotype was sampled from a man between 18 and 29 years old with Graves' hyperthyroidism. The source material was blood.

The CDR3 spells CASSFQGRGEQYF. The CDR3 bases are TGTGCCAGCAGCTTCCAGGGAAGAGGCGAGCAGTACTTC. This chain links TRBV7-9 with TRBJ2-7, with D perhaps matching TRBD1 (5 bases). Germline assignment: CDR1 SEHNR and CDR2 FQNEAQ (reference sequence). This CDR3 contains 13 residues. V was clipped by 3 bases and J by 6 bases, with 12 bases between them. Based on the CDR3 plus reference TRBV7-9 and TRBJ2-7, the full variable domain is DTGVSQNPRHKITKRGQNVTFRCDPISEHNRLYWYRQTLGQGPEFLTYFQNEAQLEKSRLLSDRFSAERPKGSFSTLEIQRTEQGDSAMYLCASSFQGRGEQYFGPGTRLTVT.